This T cell receptor beta chain was captured by sequencing in a study of a mutant IDH1 vaccine in newly diagnosed glioma. The wider study: The sex distribution of treated patients was about 62% male and roughly 38% female, with a mean age of around 43 years.

This clone was counted a few times. Its cognate antigen is unknown. The data were produced by immunoSEQ multiplex PCR, yet TCRdb's version contains in-frame clones alone and is incomplete. The sample lists 32,000 or so clones, around 90% occurring once. The CDR3 runs 15 residues. Trimming pared 3 bases from V and 16 bases from J, leaving 22 bases between. Germline CDR1 LGHNA, CDR2 YSLEER. As to time point: week 5, during vaccination. In the vaccine, a single dose held 300 ug of the mutant IDH1 20-mer peptide, along with topical imiquimod. V usage is TRBV4-3 and J usage is TRBJ1-6; D call uncertain. The sequencing here drew on peripheral blood mononuclear cells (PBMCs), taken from a glioma patient whose treatment included an IDH1 peptide vaccine. This TCR was sampled from a woman aged 40 to 50 with glioma. Some clones in this sample may be carry-over from other donors' samples. The CDR3 sequence is CASSQDPQGGDRLHF. As DNA, the CDR3 is TGCGCCAGCAGCCAGGATCCCCAAGGCGGAGACCGACTCCACTTT.